Below are 28 T cell receptor beta chains sequenced from a single sample in a study of T cells in Graves' hyperthyroidism and ophthalmopathy. From RNA transcripts, TCR beta CDR3 regions were amplified. HTBI primers were used for first-round RT-PCR of the TCR CDR3. One entry per CDR3 protein, called by TCRdb with MiXCR from the multiplex PCR reads. Among more than 75,000 distinct CDR3 sequences listed, just over 50% were seen once. What was sequenced was blood. All receptors derive from a woman in her thirties or forties with Graves' hyperthyroidism.

This clonotype appeared many times. The genes are TRBV20-1 and TRBJ2-5; a weak D match, TRBD1 (5 bases). The V and J ends lost 5 bases and 3 bases respectively, with 7 bases between them. Per the germline V gene, CDR1 is DFQATT and CDR2 is SNEGSKA (reference sequence). CDR3 size: 11 residues. In DNA form, the CDR3 reads TGCAGTGCTTCGACAGAAGAGACCCAGTACTTC. Translated, it gives CSASTEETQYF.

The chain has TRBV11-2 and TRBJ2-7; 7 nucleotides match TRBD1. The CDR3 totals 14 residues. The J segment lost 5 bases and the V segment lost 1 base, leaving 5 bases of the junction unmatched. CDR1 is SGHAT, CDR2 FQNNGV, per germline. CDR3 nucleotide sequence: TGTGCCAGCAGCTTAGGAGGGGGCCCCGACGAGCAGTACTTC. Protein: CASSLGGGPDEQYF. Combining the CDR3 with reference TRBV11-2 and TRBJ2-7 gives the whole variable domain EAGVAQSPRYKIIEKRQSVAFWCNPISGHATLYWYQQILGQGPKLLIQFQNNGVVDDSQLPKDRFSAERLKGVDSTLKIQPAKLEDSAVYLCASSLGGGPDEQYFGPGTRLTVT.

CDR3 coding DNA: TGTGCCAGCAGCTTAGGGGCTAGCGGGAGTTACGAGCAGTACTTC. It codes for CASSLGASGSYEQYF. V usage is TRBV7-6 and J usage is TRBJ2-7; 10 positions agree with TRBD2. The germline V gene encodes CDR1 SGHVS and CDR2 FNYEAQ. CDR3 size: 15 residues. With V trimmed by 1 base and J by 4 bases, 4 bases remained unmatched.

In the case of this clonotype: It may be a read error: a sequence one base away is much more abundant. The genes are TRBV19 and TRBJ1-4; unclear D gene. This CDR3 region has 14 residues. The germline gives CDR1 LNHDA, CDR2 SQIVND (reference sequence). The CDR3 bases are TGTGCCAGTGCAGAATTTGCAACTAATGAAGAACTGTTTTTT. It specifies CASAEFATNEELFF.

This clonotype was counted a few times. The V call is TRBV7-2, the J call TRBJ2-7, with 8 bases fitting TRBD2. Per the germline V gene, CDR1 is SGHTA and CDR2 is FQGNSA. V lost 11 bases, J lost 3 bases, and 15 bases stayed unmatched. The CDR3 has 15 amino acids. The DNA for the CDR3 is TGTGCCTGGGGCCCGCTCGGGCGGGGGGACTACGAGCAGTACTTC. Its protein is CAWGPLGRGDYEQYF.

Many counts were recorded for this clonotype. The chain couples TRBV10-3 to TRBJ2-7; the D gene could be TRBD1 or TRBD2 (5 bases each). The CDR3 spans 11 residues. CDR1 and CDR2 (germline): ENHRY, SYGVKD. The V gene lost 8 bases and the J gene lost 2 bases, with 7 bases spanning the gap. DNA for the CDR3: TGTGCCATCGGGGACGCCTACGAGCAGTACTTC. This encodes CAIGDAYEQYF.

This clonotype was recorded many times. The rearrangement uses TRBV7-3 and TRBJ2-2; 12 bases fit TRBD2. The CDR3 consists of 16 residues. CDR1 and CDR2 from the germline V gene are SGHTA and FQGTGA. With 3 bases clipped from V and 6 bases from J, the junction kept 5 bases outside the gene matches. The CDR3 coding sequence is TGTGCCAGCAGCTTTCAGACTAGCGGGAGCCCCGGGGAGCTGTTTTTT. Translated: CASSFQTSGSPGELFF.

On this clonotype: Just one base apart from a much larger clone, this may be a read error. The chain employs TRBV7-2 and TRBJ2-7, with 7 bases matching TRBD1. The CDR3 consists of 14 residues. CDR1 and CDR2 (germline): SGHTA, FQGNSA. CDR3 residues: CASSQGDRPGELYF. In nucleotides, the CDR3 is TGCGCCAGCAGCCAGGGGGATCGGCCGGGTGAGCTGTACTTC.

To note about this clonotype: A much larger clone differs from this one at a single base, so this may be a read error. This likely comes from a read error, as the CDR3 has no conserved phenylalanine or tryptophan at its end. V and J are TRBV5-1 and TRBJ2-7; D is undetermined. V lost 4 bases and J lost 2, with 13 bases in between. Germline assignment: CDR1 SGHRS and CDR2 YFSETQ. This CDR3 is built from 14 residues. DNA for the CDR3: TGCGCCAGCAGCCCCAAGACTGGAGCCTACGAGCAGTACCTC. This gives the protein CASSPKTGAYEQYL.

The sample holds many counts of this clonotype. The chain combines TRBV7-8 with TRBJ2-5; 13 nucleotides line up with TRBD2. The CDR3 extends over 15 amino acids. CDR1 and CDR2 (germline): SGHVS, FQNEAQ. The V and J ends lost 6 bases and 4 bases, in that order; junction bases with no gene match: 5. The DNA of the CDR3 is TGTGCCAGCAGTGGGGGACTAGCGGGATCAGAGACCCAGTACTTC. Its translation: CASSGGLAGSETQYF. The whole variable domain, filled in from reference TRBV7-8 and TRBJ2-5, reads GAGVSQSPRYKVAKRGQDVALRCDPISGHVSLFWYQQALGQGPEFLTYFQNEAQLDKSGLPSDRFFAERPEGSVSTLKIQRTQQEDSAVYLCASSGGLAGSETQYFGPGTRLLVL.

This clonotype was observed many times. V usage is TRBV7-2 and J usage is TRBJ2-7; no clear D. Between the trimmed V and J ends, which lost 5 bases and 5 bases, there was a span of 19 bases. From germline, CDR1 is SGHTA and CDR2 FQGNSA. The CDR3 has 15 amino acids. CDR3 protein: CASSPIDKDGHEQYF. DNA for the CDR3: TGTGCCAGCAGCCCTATCGACAAGGACGGGCACGAGCAGTACTTC.

The chain joins TRBV5-1 to TRBJ2-5; 7 bases line up with TRBD2. TRBJ2-1 matches the DNA end more closely, so the J call is doubtful. Germline lookup yields CDR1 SGHRS and CDR2 YFSETQ. The CDR3 is 15 amino acids. CDR3 in DNA: TGCGCCAGCAGCTTGAGGAGAGGACTAGTCAGTGAGCAGTTCTTC. Translating gives CASSLRRGLVSEQFF.

This clonotype was seen repeatedly, ten times or more. The gene calls are TRBV4-2 and TRBJ1-6; perhaps TRBD1 as D (5 bases). This CDR3 has 15 residues. Trimming took off 1 base at V and 7 bases at J, with 11 bases between the two ends. Germline V gene data show CDR1 as LGHNA and CDR2 as YNFKEQ. The CDR3 DNA sequence: TGTGCCAGCAGCCAAGTCGGCCAGGGAAATTCACCCCTCCACTTT. The encoded protein is CASSQVGQGNSPLHF.

This clonotype showed up just a few times. The chain joins TRBV7-9 to TRBJ1-2; tentatively, D is TRBD1 (5 bases). This CDR3 comprises 16 residues. The germline V gene has CDR1 SEHNR and CDR2 FQNEAQ (reference sequence). V lost 3 bases and J 7 bases, leaving 21 bases between the germline ends. CDR3 in DNA: TGTGCCAGCAGCTTGGAAGTGAGGGGACGGAAATTTGGCTACACCTTC. It codes for CASSLEVRGRKFGYTF.

This clonotype was recorded many times. This chain joins TRBV20-1 and TRBJ1-1, with TRBD1 identical over 8 bases. This CDR3 is 12 amino acids long. J was trimmed by 4 bases and V by 4 bases; bases with no gene match: 2. Germline V gene lookup returns CDR1 DFQATT and CDR2 SNEGSKA (reference sequence). The CDR3 nucleotides are TGCAGTGCTATACAGGGGGGCACTGAAGCTTTCTTT. It yields the protein CSAIQGGTEAFF.

This clonotype was counted once. The chain carries TRBV29-1 and TRBJ2-5; 7 bases match TRBD1. Trimming cost V 7 bases and J 1 base; bases outside gene matches: 9. The CDR3 covers 14 residues. CDR1 is SQVTM, CDR2 ANQGSEA, per germline. CDR3 protein: CSAAGGAIQETQYF. The CDR3 DNA follows: TGCAGCGCCGCAGGGGGAGCGATCCAAGAGACCCAGTACTTC.

This clonotype has ten or more counts. The chain employs TRBV6-1 and TRBJ1-5, with TRBD1 identical over 7 bases. The CDR3 has 18 amino acids. Germline CDR1 and CDR2: MNHNS and SASEGT. The trim removed 8 bases at V and 1 base at J, leaving 17 bases unmatched. As DNA, the CDR3 is TGTGCCAGCCTCCCGGCAGGGGGTAGCCTGTGGAGCAATCAGCCCCAGCATTTT. Its translation is CASLPAGGSLWSNQPQHF.

The table lists this clonotype with a count of one. The V and J genes are TRBV20-1 and TRBJ1-2; TRBD1 might be the D (5 bases). This CDR3 spans 12 amino acids. V lost 6 bases and J lost 5, with 13 bases in between. Germline values: CDR1 DFQATT, CDR2 SNEGSKA (reference sequence). In nucleotides, the CDR3 is TGCAGTGCCAGCGGCCCAGGGTATGGCTACACCTTC. Translation gives CSASGPGYGYTF.

As regards this clonotype: This may stem from a read error, because a much larger clone lies one nucleotide away. The gene calls are TRBV13 and TRBJ2-2, with D perhaps TRBD1 or TRBD2 (5 bases each). CDR3 length: 16 amino acids. The germline gives CDR1 PRHDT, CDR2 FYEKMQ (reference sequence). The CDR3 coding sequence is TGTGCCAGCAGTTACTTAGGGGCTTCGGGGACCGGGGAGCTGGTTTTT. This sequence encodes CASSYLGASGTGELVF. Full variable domain (rest looked up from reference TRBV13 and TRBJ2-2): AAGVIQSPRHLIKEKRETATLKCYPIPRHDTVYWYQQGPGQDPQFLISFYEKMQSDKGSIPDRFSAQQFSDYHSELNMSSLELGDSALYFCASSYLGASGTGELVFGEGSRLTVL.

This clonotype was observed at least ten times. The CDR3 sequence is CASSRAGSDEKLFF. The CDR3 nucleotides are TGTGCCAGTAGTAGGGCAGGATCGGATGAAAAACTGTTTTTT. V usage is TRBV19 and J usage is TRBJ1-4; no clear D. This CDR3 has 14 amino acids. The V gene lost 4 bases and the J gene lost 6 bases, with 12 bases spanning the gap. Germline V lookup: CDR1 LNHDA, CDR2 SQIVND (reference sequence). Looking up the rest from reference TRBV19 and TRBJ1-4 gives the full variable domain: DGGITQSPKYLFRKEGQNVTLSCEQNLNHDAMYWYRQDPGQGLRLIYYSQIVNDFQKGDIAEGYSVSREKKESFPLTVTSAQKNPTAFYLCASSRAGSDEKLFFGSGTQLSVL.

The chain combines TRBV7-6 with TRBJ2-7; tentatively, D is TRBD2 (6 bases). V was pared by 5 bases and J by 5 bases, with 13 bases between. The CDR3 has 13 residues. The V gene's germline CDR1 is SGHVS and CDR2 FNYEAQ. The CDR3 loop reads CASSTPGLNEQYF. For the CDR3, the DNA is TGTGCCAGCAGCACGCCGGGACTCAACGAGCAGTACTTC.

The chain links TRBV10-3 to TRBJ2-2; 7 positions match TRBD1. Germline values: CDR1 ENHRY, CDR2 SYGVKD. J was trimmed by 4 bases and V by 9 bases; bases with no gene match: 5. The CDR3 covers 13 residues. This CDR3 is CAIDRETTGELFF. CDR3 in DNA: TGTGCCATTGACAGGGAAACCACCGGGGAGCTGTTTTTT.

This clonotype was recorded at least ten times. V gene TRBV20-1 combines with J gene TRBJ1-2, with a possible D match to TRBD1 (6 bases). The length of the CDR3 is 13 residues. The germline V and J ends were trimmed by 5 bases and 2 bases, with 12 bases remaining between them. Germline-derived CDR1 and CDR2 are DFQATT and SNEGSKA (reference sequence). CDR3 protein: CSAGGSANYGYTF. CDR3 in DNA: TGCAGTGCTGGGGGCTCAGCGAACTATGGCTACACCTTC.

This clonotype was counted many times. The chain recombines TRBV5-1 with TRBJ2-7; a possible D gene is TRBD2 (6 bases). CDR1 is SGHRS, CDR2 YFSETQ, per germline. This CDR3 region has 14 residues. With 5 bases removed from V and 2 bases from J, the gap between germline ends came to 14 bases. This chain's CDR3 is CASRTGTGTYEQYF. The CDR3 DNA is TGCGCCAGCAGAACCGGGACTGGGACCTACGAGCAGTACTTC.

The rearrangement uses TRBV7-9 and TRBJ2-5; 12 bases agree with TRBD2. Germline V gene data show CDR1 as SEHNR and CDR2 as FQNEAQ (reference sequence). This CDR3 is built from 16 residues. V dropped 5 bases and J dropped 1; count of bases not matched to a gene: 5. The CDR3 DNA reads TGTGCCAGCAGCGTGACTAGCGGGAGAACCCAAGAGACCCAGTACTTC. Its translation is CASSVTSGRTQETQYF.

This clonotype showed up just a few times. The genes are TRBV5-1 and TRBJ2-7; 11 nucleotides line up with TRBD1. V gave up 4 bases and J gave up 1 base; unmatched junction bases: 10. CDR1 and CDR2 from the germline V gene are SGHRS and YFSETQ. The CDR3 length is 17 residues. CDR3 sequence: CASSLFGTGGSSYEQYF. CDR3 bases: TGCGCCAGCAGCCTATTCGGGACAGGGGGTTCATCCTACGAGCAGTACTTC.

V and J are TRBV25-1 and TRBJ2-5; D is undetermined. V lost 6 bases to trimming and J lost 3 bases, with 17 bases between them. Germline V gene lookup returns CDR1 MGHDK and CDR2 SYGVNS. CDR3 length: 15 residues. The CDR3 reads CASSPNKNREETQYF. The DNA for the CDR3 is TGTGCCAGCAGCCCCAATAAGAACAGAGAAGAGACCCAGTACTTC. Full variable domain (missing parts from reference TRBV25-1 and TRBJ2-5): EADIYQTPRYLVIGTGKKITLECSQTMGHDKMYWYQQDPGMELHLIHYSYGVNSTEKGDLSSESTVSRIRTEHFPLTLESARPSHTSQYLCASSPNKNREETQYFGPGTRLLVL.

This clonotype is medium-sized by share. The chain uses TRBV7-2 and TRBJ1-1; no reliable D call. The V and J ends lost 5 bases and 4 bases respectively, with 11 bases between them. CDR3 length equals 13 residues. Germline V gene sequence: CDR1 SGHTA, CDR2 FQGNSA. This chain's CDR3 is CASSQIGSTEAFF. DNA of the CDR3: TGTGCCAGCAGCCAAATAGGGAGCACTGAAGCTTTCTTT.